This T cell receptor (beta chain) was sequenced for a study of T and B cells in COVID-19 patients. Study information: Of over 19 active-infection patients, approximately 12 were critically ill with mechanical ventilation or extracorporeal membrane oxygenation.

Each TRB amplification used roughly 220-550 ng of genomic DNA from blood. On this clonotype: Its target is unknown.

Multiplex PCR with BIOMED2 TRB-A/B primer pools amplified TRB rearrangements. TCRdb reprocessed the multiplex PCR reads via MiXCR and lists one record per CDR3 protein. The sample lists 20,000 to 30,000 distinct CDR3 sequences, 30% to 35% seen once, with approximately 1.7% in the top ten. Regarding the study as a whole: In COVID-19 patients, T cell receptor beta variable and joining gene use was reportedly strongly skewed.

Between the trimmed V and J ends, which lost 0 bases and 1 base, there was a span of 12 bases. The CDR3 covers 16 residues. Germline V gives CDR1 ENHRY, CDR2 SYGVKD. The V and J genes are TRBV10-3 and TRBJ1-1, with D unresolved. The clonotype originates from a human donor who had recovered from COVID-19. Input material: blood. The CDR3 reads CAISESLVSRNTEAFF. CDR3 coding DNA: TGTGCCATCAGTGAGTCGTTGGTGAGTAGGAACACTGAAGCTTTCTTT.